This TCR beta chain was captured by sequencing in a study of T cells in localized non-small cell lung cancer (dated by TCRdb to the early 2020s). About the study as a whole: The study analyzed T cell repertoires of 200 to 250 early-stage NSCLC patients, comparing tumors and uninvolved tumor-adjacent lungs. The cohort consisted of a few hundred treatment-naive NSCLC patients whose localized lung tumors had been resected. Of the NSCLC patients, fewer than 150 were male and around 97 were female, and the mean age was roughly 61 years. The study at large found these results: A median of about 50 of the top 100 tumor clones turned up in the paired uninvolved adjacent lung, and some 28 of those clones also ranked among the top 100 of that same adjacent lung. Multi-region tumor sequencing was not performed, so intratumor heterogeneity could not be excluded. Uninvolved tumor-adjacent lung showed the highest T cell clonality, higher than tumor, which suggests more focused antigenic responses in the uninvolved tumor-adjacent lung. Longer overall survival was associated with higher blood T cell density, whereas shorter survival was associated with higher adjacent-lung clonality. Because the study design was exploratory, TCR variables were selected using unadjusted p-values without false-discovery rate correction.

At diagnosis, peripheral blood, uninvolved tumor-adjacent lung and tumor were collected and were preserved as a mix of fresh-frozen and FFPE material. The CDR3, cysteine through phenylalanine, is 14 amino acids long. The DNA shown is the 42-base CDR3, in frame from base 1. Trimming accounts for 4 bases at V and 8 bases at J, while the number of junction bases matched to no gene is 6. Reading the germline V gene gives CDR1 SGHNT and CDR2 YENEEA. The immunoSEQ Assay was used to sequence TCR beta CDR3 regions from DNA. The original methods were these. T cell density was computed as TCR beta template counts normalized to usable DNA estimated by amplifying housekeeping genes. Richness was estimated with the preseqR package, extrapolating to 400,000 templates for PBMC samples and 120,000 templates for tissue samples. Clonality was defined as one minus Pielou's evenness. Tissue-enriched TCRs were identified by differential abundance testing using productive amino-acid clonotypes, minimum total count 5 and alpha 0.1. The Jaccard Index and the Morisita Overlap Index were used to measure how much the repertoires overlapped between compartments. TCR beta CDR3s were clustered by GLIPH together with public tetramer-defined viral CDR3s, and at least three viral sequences plus V-gene enrichment were required for viral motifs. In TCRdb, the immuneACCESS table is reduced to in-frame sequences with V and J assigned. These tables do not hold every clone; where another copy was compared, an unresolved V gene accounts for under half, and the others remain unexplained. V, J and clone size are those of that table, while D and trimming were read from the DNA. The sample records 4,500 to 5,000 clones, approximately 29% of which are singletons. Clones ranked in the top ten supply about 4.5% of the sample.

In this sample, this clone turned up a few times. What this receptor recognizes is not known. Per-nucleotide qualities are absent, and no much larger clonotype sits a single base away. The sequence links TRBV11-3 to TRBJ1-4; 8 central nucleotides agree with TRBD1. The material was lung tumor tissue, obtained before any cancer treatment. This clonotype was obtained from a man between 40 and 70 years old with stage III squamous cell lung carcinoma. The CDR3 reads CASSSQGAREKLFF. The nucleotide sequence reads TGTGCCAGCAGCTCTCAGGGGGCGCGGGAAAAACTGTTTTTT.